The 32 T cell receptor beta chains below were found in one sample sequenced in a study of blood T cell repertoires in COVID-19. Profiled with immunoSEQ multiplex PCR; TCRdb holds only in-frame clones, not every one. This table has around 63,000 clones, 88% appearing once. Sequencing was performed on peripheral blood. These receptors originate from a man between 45 and 60 years old with active COVID-19.

The CDR3 coding sequence is TGTGCCAGCAGCTTAGCTAGCGGTTCACCCCTCCACTTT. Translation gives CASSLASGSPLHF. V usage is TRBV7-2 and J usage is TRBJ1-6; D is ambiguous. The CDR3 is 13 amino acids. V was shortened by 0 bases and J by 9 bases, with 6 bases between the two germline ends. Germline loops: CDR1 SGHTA, CDR2 FQGNSA.

CDR3 bases: TGTGCCAGCAGTGAAGCGTCCATAACGAGGGAGACCCAGTACTTC. Its protein is CASSEASITRETQYF. This chain links TRBV2 with TRBJ2-5; unclear D gene. This CDR3 has 15 amino acids. V lost 0 bases, J lost 5 bases, and 13 bases lay in between. Germline CDR1 is SNHLY and CDR2 is FYNNEI. Full variable domain (missing parts from reference TRBV2 and TRBJ2-5): EPEVTQTPSHQVTQMGQEVILRCVPISNHLYFYWYRQILGQKVEFLVSFYNNEISEKSEIFDDQFSVERPDGSNFTLKIRSTKLEDSAMYFCASSEASITRETQYFGPGTRLLVL.

This chain joins TRBV29-1 and TRBJ2-3; 13 bases are a match to TRBD2. From germline, CDR1 is SQVTM and CDR2 ANQGSEA. The CDR3 extends over 15 amino acids. The ends lost 3 bases at V and 6 bases at J; junction bases unmatched: 6. CDR3 sequence: CSVDTSGGARDTQYF. For the CDR3, the DNA is TGCAGCGTTGACACTAGCGGGGGGGCCAGGGATACGCAGTATTTT.

Written as DNA, the CDR3 is TGTGCCAGCAGCTTAGGAGCAGAAGACAGGGGGGCCCATACGCAGTATTTT. This gives the protein CASSLGAEDRGAHTQYF. The genes are TRBV7-6 and TRBJ2-3; 9 bases line up with TRBD1. The CDR3 consists of 17 residues. Germline trimming cut 1 base from V and 7 bases from J; bases unmatched to any gene: 12. The germline CDR1 and CDR2 sequences are SGHVS and FNYEAQ.

The chain joins TRBV30 to TRBJ2-7; 8 bases are shared with TRBD1. With 5 bases clipped from V and 6 bases from J, the junction kept 6 bases outside the gene matches. Germline CDR1 reads GTSNPN; CDR2 reads SVGIG (reference sequence). This CDR3 contains 12 residues. The CDR3 nucleotides read TGTGCCTGGCGACAGGGGATGGGCGAGCAGTACTTC. Its protein is CAWRQGMGEQYF.

The rearrangement joins TRBV18 to TRBJ1-1, with D hard to call. Between the trimmed V and J ends, which lost 4 bases and 2 bases, there was a span of 11 bases. Germline loops: CDR1 KGHSH, CDR2 LQKENI. The CDR3 is made up of 14 amino acids. CDR3 DNA sequence: TGTGCCAGCTCACGCCAGGCCTTTAACACTGAAGCTTTCTTT. It encodes CASSRQAFNTEAFF.

The chain joins TRBV18 to TRBJ1-2; D is uncertain. V lost 2 bases and J 6 bases, leaving 10 bases between the germline ends. The CDR3 loop spans 13 amino acids. Germline CDR1 is KGHSH and CDR2 is LQKENI. CDR3 DNA sequence: TGTGCCAGCTCACCAAGTTACTTAAATGGCTACACCTTC. Residues: CASSPSYLNGYTF.

The chain couples TRBV5-5 to TRBJ2-5, with 8 bases lining up with TRBD1. Germline CDR1 SGHKS, CDR2 YYEKEE (reference sequence). CDR3 length: 14 residues. V lost 5 bases and J lost 5; bases outside the gene matches: 8. In DNA form, the CDR3 reads TGTGCCAGCAGACGCCCCGGACAGGGTGAGACCCAGTACTTC. This sequence encodes CASRRPGQGETQYF.

CDR3 DNA: TGCAGTGCTAGTCAGATCGGGACAGGGGCCTTCAAGGGGTTATATGGCTACACCTTC. Residues: CSASQIGTGAFKGLYGYTF. The chain combines TRBV20-1 with TRBJ1-2, with 10 positions matching TRBD1. V lost 3 bases and J lost 5; bases outside the gene matches: 21. The CDR3 consists of 19 residues. Germline V gives CDR1 DFQATT, CDR2 SNEGSKA (reference sequence).

The V call is TRBV2, the J call TRBJ2-3; weak D call: TRBD1 (5 bases). Germline values: CDR1 SNHLY, CDR2 FYNNEI. V dropped 7 bases and J dropped 0 bases, with 8 bases sitting between them. There are 13 residues in the CDR3. CDR3 loop: CASTWGSTDTQYF. The CDR3 DNA follows: TGTGCCAGCACTTGGGGCAGCACAGATACGCAGTATTTT. The whole variable domain, remainder taken from reference TRBV2 and TRBJ2-3, is EPEVTQTPSHQVTQMGQEVILRCVPISNHLYFYWYRQILGQKVEFLVSFYNNEISEKSEIFDDQFSVERPDGSNFTLKIRSTKLEDSAMYFCASTWGSTDTQYFGPGTRLTVL.

The J gene is TRBJ2-5, the V gene TRBV11-2; D gene unclear. CDR1 and CDR2 from the germline V gene are SGHAT and FQNNGV. Trimming cost V 1 base and J 5 bases, with 5 bases left between them. CDR3 length: 12 residues. The CDR3 DNA is TGTGCCAGCAGCTTAGTCGCGGAGACCCAGTACTTC. Its protein is CASSLVAETQYF.

The chain has TRBV5-4 and TRBJ1-3; 8 positions match TRBD1. The V gene end was trimmed by 4 bases and the J gene end by 0 bases; junction bases not matched to a gene: 6. CDR1 is SGHNT and CDR2 is YYREEE in the germline V gene (reference sequence). This CDR3 spans 16 amino acids. CDR3 region: CASSMTGAYSGNTIYF. The DNA of the CDR3 is TGTGCCAGCAGCATGACAGGGGCCTACTCTGGAAACACCATATATTTT.

This clone showed up just once. The chain combines TRBV5-5 with TRBJ1-1; no clear D gene. This CDR3 region has 13 residues. The germline gives CDR1 SGHKS, CDR2 YYEKEE (reference sequence). V was cut by 0 bases and J by 1 base, with 4 bases left in between. CDR3: CASSLGANTEAFF. The CDR3 bases are TGTGCCAGCAGCTTGGGGGCGAACACTGAAGCTTTCTTT.

The chain carries TRBV3-1 (or the pseudogene TRBV3-2) and TRBJ2-7, with TRBD1 as a possible D gene (5 bases). V was trimmed by 0 bases and J by 3 bases, leaving 15 bases between them. Germline loops: CDR1 LGHDT, CDR2 YNNKEL (reference sequence). The CDR3 is made up of 16 amino acids. For the CDR3, the DNA is TGTGCCAGCAGCCAAGATACGGCAGGGCCCGTCTACGAGCAGTACTTC. Translation: CASSQDTAGPVYEQYF.

In this sample, this clone turned up once. The chain joins TRBV18 to TRBJ2-7; 7 bases match TRBD1. J lost 5 bases, V lost 2 bases, and 3 bases had no gene match. The length of the CDR3 is 13 residues. Per germline, CDR1 KGHSH and CDR2 LQKENI. The CDR3 loop is CASSPTGENEQYF. The CDR3 coding sequence is TGTGCCAGCTCACCAACAGGGGAAAACGAGCAGTACTTC.

The chain carries TRBV10-3 and TRBJ1-3, with D uncertain. This CDR3 has 13 residues. Trimming removed 9 bases from V and 0 bases from J, with 9 bases in between. In germline, CDR1 is ENHRY, CDR2 SYGVKD. Here the CDR3 reads CAMGAFSGNTIYF. The CDR3 DNA sequence: TGTGCCATGGGCGCGTTCTCTGGAAACACCATATATTTT.

This rearrangement joins TRBV7-9 to TRBJ2-7; D not certain. Per germline, CDR1 SEHNR and CDR2 FQNEAQ (reference sequence). The CDR3 spans 16 residues. Deletions cut 3 bases from V and 0 bases from J, with 15 bases between. The CDR3 region has the DNA TGTGCCAGCAGCTTTCGCGGTGCGGATAGCTCCTACGAGCAGTACTTC. Its translation is CASSFRGADSSYEQYF.

This chain links TRBV3-1 (or the pseudogene TRBV3-2) with TRBJ2-3; no definite D call. This CDR3 spans 13 amino acids. V gave up 0 bases and J gave up 10 bases, with 11 bases separating them. Germline V gene lookup returns CDR1 LGHDT and CDR2 YNNKEL (reference sequence). CDR3 sequence: CASSQDWQTAQYF. For the CDR3, the DNA is TGTGCCAGCAGCCAAGATTGGCAAACAGCGCAGTATTTT.

Concerning this clone: At one end, the junction sequence differs from germline, possibly due to a read error. The chain recombines TRBV4-1 with TRBJ1-2; D uncertain. The germline gives CDR1 MGHRA, CDR2 YSYEKL. The CDR3 consists of 15 residues. This CDR3 reads CASSKDGGSGYGYTF. The CDR3 DNA follows: TGCGCCAGCAGCAAAGACGGAGGGTCGGGCTATGGCTACACCTTC.

This clone was seen a handful of times. J is TRBJ1-6 and V is TRBV5-1, with 7 bases aligning to TRBD1. This CDR3 contains 15 residues. Germline V lookup: CDR1 SGHRS, CDR2 YFSETQ. The V segment lost 7 bases and the J segment 7 bases; nucleotides outside the gene matches: 11. In DNA form, the CDR3 reads TGCGCCAGCGCTACAGGGACAGAGATAAATTCACCCCTCCACTTT. As protein: CASATGTEINSPLHF.

This clone turned up a few times. The chain has TRBV7-2 and TRBJ2-4, with TRBD2 as a possible D gene (6 bases). Trimming cost V 5 bases and J 0 bases, with 17 bases left between them. Germline V lookup: CDR1 SGHTA, CDR2 FQGNSA. There are 17 residues in the CDR3. The DNA for the CDR3 is TGTGCCAGCAGCATCTATAGAGTGGGGGGAGCCAAAAACATTCAGTACTTC. It yields the protein CASSIYRVGGAKNIQYF.

This clone was recorded a few times. This chain links TRBV5-1 with TRBJ1-3; D remains unclear. Germline values: CDR1 SGHRS, CDR2 YFSETQ. This CDR3 contains 15 residues. Trimming shortened V by 0 bases and J by 0 bases, and 7 bases separated the two germline ends. CDR3 DNA sequence: TGCGCCAGCAGCTTGGAATCGGGCTCTGGAAACACCATATATTTT. Its protein product is CASSLESGSGNTIYF.

This chain links TRBV6-5 with TRBJ2-6; TRBD2 matches at 9 bases. V was pared by 6 bases and J by 0 bases, with 0 bases of the junction left unmatched. Germline V CDR1 and CDR2: MNHEY, SVGAGI. The CDR3 runs to 15 residues. In nucleotides, the CDR3 is TGTGCCAGCAGGCGGGGGGGCTCTGGGGCCAACGTCCTGACTTTC. It yields the protein CASRRGGSGANVLTF.

The CDR3 nucleotides are TGTGCCAGCAGCCAAGCCCCCTTTGGGAGGGGGGGCGAGCAGTACTTC. This codes for CASSQAPFGRGGEQYF. The V and J genes are TRBV3-1 (or the pseudogene TRBV3-2) and TRBJ2-7, with D maybe TRBD2 (7 bases). The CDR3 length is 16 residues. The ends were cut back, 1 base at V and 6 bases at J, with 19 bases in the middle. Germline CDR1 reads LGHDT; CDR2 reads YNNKEL (reference sequence).

The J gene is TRBJ1-6, the V gene TRBV5-6, with 8 nucleotides matching TRBD1. Per germline, CDR1 SGHDT and CDR2 YYEEEE. This CDR3 spans 16 amino acids. V lost 4 bases and J lost 10; bases outside the gene matches: 13. In DNA, the CDR3 is TGTGCCAGCAGCACGGCTCAGGGGGCCTCTGGGTCACCCCTCCACTTT. Its protein product is CASSTAQGASGSPLHF.

V gene TRBV7-2 combines with J gene TRBJ1-1; D may be TRBD1 (6 bases). V dropped 3 bases and J dropped 0 bases, with 14 bases sitting between them. The germline gives CDR1 SGHTA, CDR2 FQGNSA. CDR3 length: 16 residues. CDR3 sequence: CASSLHRVAMNTEAFF. In nucleotides, the CDR3 is TGTGCCAGCAGCTTGCACAGGGTCGCGATGAACACTGAAGCTTTCTTT.

The chain recombines TRBV5-1 with TRBJ2-2, with D tentatively TRBD2 (6 bases). V was clipped by 4 bases and J by 3 bases, with 16 bases between them. The CDR3 loop spans 16 amino acids. Germline CDR1 SGHRS, CDR2 YFSETQ. CDR3 in DNA: TGCGCCAGCAGCGCGGGGAGAGGGCGGGACACCGGGGAGCTGTTTTTT. Translated: CASSAGRGRDTGELFF.

This chain joins TRBV6-5 and TRBJ1-2, with unresolved D. The CDR3 loop spans 12 amino acids. The V and J ends lost 8 bases and 2 bases respectively, with 9 bases between them. CDR1 is MNHEY, CDR2 SVGAGI, per germline. The CDR3 reads CASYTVNYGYTF. In DNA, the CDR3 is TGTGCCAGCTATACGGTGAACTATGGCTACACCTTC.

This rearrangement joins TRBV6-2 or TRBV6-3 to TRBJ1-1, with TRBD1 as a possible D gene (5 bases). The CDR3 consists of 13 residues. The germline CDR1 and CDR2 sequences are MNHEY and SVGEGT. V shed 6 bases and J shed 1 base, with 9 bases lying between them. The CDR3 loop reads CASSPTGNTEAFF. In DNA form, the CDR3 reads TGTGCCAGCAGCCCCACAGGGAACACTGAAGCTTTCTTT.

V is TRBV28 and J is TRBJ2-5; 7 nucleotides line up with TRBD1. Germline V lookup: CDR1 MDHEN, CDR2 SYDVKM. The length of the CDR3 is 15 residues. V shed 2 bases and J 0 bases; nucleotides not matched to a gene: 3. The CDR3 region is CASSLGGQYQETQYF. CDR3 sequence (DNA): TGTGCCAGCAGTTTAGGGGGACAGTACCAAGAGACCCAGTACTTC.

This clone was observed a handful of times. The rearrangement joins TRBV7-2 to TRBJ2-1; no clear D. The germline V gene has CDR1 SGHTA and CDR2 FQGNSA. The CDR3 spans 12 residues. Trimming took 7 bases from V and 9 from J, leaving 13 bases between them. The CDR3 region has the DNA TGTGCCAGCACCCAAGAAACGGGTGAGCAGTTCTTC. This gives the protein CASTQETGEQFF.

The V call is TRBV15, the J call TRBJ1-2; 10 bases are shared with TRBD1. Trimming removed 3 bases from V and 8 bases from J; junction bases left unmatched: 9. Germline V lookup: CDR1 LNHNV, CDR2 YYDKDF (reference sequence). This CDR3 spans 15 amino acids. For the CDR3, the DNA is TGTGCCACCAGCAGCGGGGGACAGGGGTTCGGAGGCTACACCTTC. It specifies CATSSGGQGFGGYTF. Using reference TRBV15 and TRBJ1-2 for the parts outside the CDR3, the full variable domain is DAMVIQNPRYQVTQFGKPVTLSCSQTLNHNVMYWYQQKSSQAPKLLFHYYDKDFNNEADTPDNFQSRRPNTSFCFLDIRSPGLGDTAMYLCATSSGGQGFGGYTFGSGTRLTVV.